This T cell receptor beta chain was found in a study of beta chain features in type 1 diabetes. Study outcomes and limitations: TCRB CDR3 length was moderately but significantly reduced in all four CD4+ subsets of Type 1 diabetes patients. Amplification by PCR could prefer shorter templates, with the same effect in patients and controls.

Germline V gene sequence: CDR1 GTSNPN, CDR2 SVGIG (reference sequence). V was shortened by 3 bases and J by 6 bases, with 15 bases between the two germline ends. This CDR3 has 14 amino acids. This clone was counted at least ten times. Its antigen is unidentified. The whole isolated RNA underwent reverse transcription, so sequencing captured expressed TCRB transcripts. Sequenced by immunoSEQ multiplex PCR; TCRdb stores in-frame clones only, minus some. The sample includes about 290,000 clones, about 8.5% seen only once; the top ten take 0.9% to 1.2%. V is TRBV30 and J is TRBJ1-3; D is unresolved. The clonotype comes from a woman aged 18-29 years in good health. The source material was central memory CD4+ T cells from blood. The CDR3: CAWRPGSGVNTIYF. CDR3 DNA: TGTGCCTGGAGGCCTGGTTCAGGAGTAAACACCATATATTTT.